These T cell receptor beta chains were read from a single sample in a study of T cell responses to AZD1222 COVID-19 vaccine. Data came from immunoSEQ multiplex PCR; TCRdb stores just in-frame clones and leaves some out. This table has approximately 130,000 clones, about 93% appearing once. This specimen was peripheral blood, taken on day 0 of AZD1222 vaccination. The source of these receptors is an adult in good health. CDR3s include the opening cysteine and the closing phenylalanine or tryptophan. D genes are given only for firm matches. The size of a clone is reported for some rows only, either as once, few or many, or as a class for expanded clones.

TRBV7-9	TRBJ1-3	.	TRBD1	CASSRNPGQPRNTIYF	TGTGCCAGCAGCCGTAATCCGGGACAGCCAAGAAACACCATATATTTT
TRBV18	TRBJ2-1	once	TRBD1	CASSPLTGAYNEQFF	TGTGCCAGCTCACCTTTAACAGGGGCCTACAATGAGCAGTTCTTC
TRBV18	TRBJ2-5	.	.	CASSPPGKETQYF	TGTGCCAGCTCACCCCCCGGAAAAGAGACCCAGTACTTC
TRBV7-9	TRBJ1-1	.	.	CASTWTKYTEAFF	TGTGCCAGCACCTGGACGAAGTACACTGAAGCTTTCTTT
TRBV2	TRBJ1-2	.	.	CASRLARANYGYTF	TGTGCCAGCAGATTGGCCCGGGCAAACTATGGCTACACCTTC
TRBV27	TRBJ1-1	.	.	CATSPSAGEVFF	TGTGCCACCTCACCCTCGGCCGGGGAAGTTTTCTTT
TRBV29-1	TRBJ2-7	.	TRBD1	CSVDIGQGAYEQYF	TGCAGCGTTGATATCGGACAGGGCGCGTACGAGCAGTACTTC
TRBV30	TRBJ1-5	.	TRBD1	CAWSTGQGDQPQHF	TGTGCCTGGAGTACAGGACAGGGGGATCAGCCCCAGCATTTT
TRBV27	TRBJ2-7	.	.	CAGARWRLSTYEQYF	TGTGCCGGCGCTAGGTGGAGATTGTCTACCTACGAGCAGTACTTC
TRBV5-1	TRBJ1-1	once	.	CASSLGHPMGEAFF	TGCGCCAGCAGCCTGGGACACCCGATGGGTGAAGCTTTCTTT
TRBV20-1	TRBJ2-5	once	.	CSARGRETQYF	TGCAGTGCTAGGGGGAGAGAGACCCAGTACTTC
TRBV7-3	TRBJ2-7	.	.	CASSLNGGDGNEQYF	TGTGCCAGCAGCTTAAATGGGGGTGATGGGAACGAGCAGTACTTC
TRBV6-5	TRBJ1-6	.	.	CASRTKGTGLPLHF	TGTGCCAGCAGGACAAAGGGGACCGGTCTTCCCCTCCACTTT
TRBV12-5	TRBJ1-1	few	TRBD1	CASGLSTGAISEAFF	TGTGCTAGTGGCCTCTCGACAGGGGCTATCTCTGAAGCTTTCTTT
TRBV5-4	TRBJ2-7	.	TRBD2	CASSILLAGEDYEQYF	TGTGCCAGCAGCATCCTGCTAGCGGGGGAAGATTACGAGCAGTACTTC
TRBV5-6	TRBJ2-7	.	.	CASSLGRGNEQYF	TGTGCCAGCAGCTTGGGGAGGGGGAACGAGCAGTACTTC
TRBV11-2	TRBJ1-2	.	TRBD1	CASSLDGQGAGYTF	TGTGCCAGCAGCTTAGATGGGCAGGGGGCTGGCTACACCTTC
TRBV2	TRBJ1-2	.	TRBD1	CASNRGGGYGYTF	TGTGCCAGCAACAGGGGAGGAGGCTATGGCTACACCTTC
TRBV5-1	TRBJ1-5	.	.	CASSLAWDQPQHF	TGCGCCAGCAGCTTGGCCTGGGATCAGCCCCAGCATTTT
TRBV19	TRBJ2-3	.	TRBD2	CASNGGGDISSTDTQYF	TGTGCCAGTAACGGCGGGGGGGACATCTCTAGCACAGATACGCAGTATTTT
TRBV12-3/TRBV12-4	TRBJ2-5	.	.	CASRRTPDQYF	TGTGCCAGCCGGAGAACCCCGGACCAGTACTTC
TRBV4-1	TRBJ1-5	.	.	CASSQVIGGYQPQHF	TGCGCCAGCAGCCAAGTTATTGGGGGCTATCAGCCCCAGCATTTT
TRBV2	TRBJ1-1	.	.	CASSIDFMNTEAFF	TGTGCCAGCAGTATCGATTTCATGAACACTGAAGCTTTCTTT
TRBV2	TRBJ2-3	.	.	CASSDRLDTQYF	TGTGCCAGCAGTGATCGTCTAGATACGCAGTATTTT
TRBV5-1	TRBJ1-5	.	.	CASSLTGNNQPQHF	TGCGCCAGCAGCTTGACAGGGAACAATCAGCCCCAGCATTTT
TRBV29-1	TRBJ1-1	.	.	CSVEEWTAGSEAFF	TGCAGCGTTGAAGAATGGACAGCTGGGTCTGAAGCTTTCTTT
TRBV4-2	TRBJ2-1	.	TRBD2	CASSPGLAGNNEQFF	TGTGCCAGCAGCCCCGGACTAGCGGGGAACAATGAGCAGTTCTTC
TRBV24-1	TRBJ1-3	.	.	CATSGARGPLISGNTIYF	TGTGCCACCAGTGGTGCCAGGGGCCCGCTTATCTCTGGAAACACCATATATTTT
TRBV5-1	TRBJ1-1	.	TRBD1	CASSRDREGTEAFF	TGCGCCAGCAGCAGGGACAGGGAGGGTACTGAAGCTTTCTTT
TRBV6-5	TRBJ1-2	once	TRBD1	CATGQGAGGYTF	TGTGCCACAGGACAGGGGGCGGGTGGCTACACCTTC
TRBV9	TRBJ1-3	.	TRBD1	CASSVRDRAGNTIYF	TGTGCCAGCAGCGTCCGGGACAGGGCTGGAAACACCATATATTTT
TRBV14	TRBJ1-1	.	.	CASSHRQRTEAFF	TGTGCCAGCAGCCATCGACAGCGCACTGAAGCTTTCTTT
TRBV5-4	TRBJ2-1	.	TRBD1	CASSLSGTGQLEQFF	TGTGCCAGCAGCTTGTCCGGGACAGGGCAACTAGAGCAGTTCTTC
TRBV18	TRBJ2-7	.	.	CASSRQTYEQYF	TGTGCCAGCTCACGACAGACCTACGAGCAGTACTTC
TRBV19	TRBJ1-1	.	TRBD1	CASRQGGTEAFF	TGTGCCAGCCGACAGGGGGGCACTGAAGCTTTCTTT
TRBV12-3/TRBV12-4	TRBJ1-1	.	.	CASSLGGAAGAFF	TGTGCCAGCAGTTTAGGGGGGGCCGCGGGAGCTTTCTTT